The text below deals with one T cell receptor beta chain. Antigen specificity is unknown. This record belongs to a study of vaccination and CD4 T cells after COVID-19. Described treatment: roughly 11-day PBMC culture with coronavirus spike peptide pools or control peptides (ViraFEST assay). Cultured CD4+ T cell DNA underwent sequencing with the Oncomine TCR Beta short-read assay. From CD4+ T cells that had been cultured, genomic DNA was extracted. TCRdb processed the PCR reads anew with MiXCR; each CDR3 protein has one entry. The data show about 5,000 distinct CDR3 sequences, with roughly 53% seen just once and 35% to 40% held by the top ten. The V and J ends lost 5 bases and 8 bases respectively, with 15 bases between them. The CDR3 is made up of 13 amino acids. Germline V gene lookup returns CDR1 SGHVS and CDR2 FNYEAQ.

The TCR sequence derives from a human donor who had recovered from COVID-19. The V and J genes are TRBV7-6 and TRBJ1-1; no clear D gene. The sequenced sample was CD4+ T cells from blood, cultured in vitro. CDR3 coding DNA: TGTGCCAGCAGCCCCGTGGAGGGAGAAGAAGCTTTCTTT. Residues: CASSPVEGEEAFF.